The clone carrying this T cell receptor (beta chain) was detected only a few times. This sample was included in a study of cytomegalovirus exposure and HLA in healthy donors. PCR primers comprised 60 Vbeta and 13 Jbeta primers. Here immunoSEQ multiplex PCR was the method, and the copy in TCRdb shows in-frame clones only, minus some. The data show about 80,000 clones, over 60% seen once. The sample comprised PBMCs. This TCR was recovered from a male donor in good health and CMV-seropositive.

In DNA, the CDR3 is TGTGCCAGCAGTTTGATGACAGGGTCGGGGGCTGAAGCTTTCTTT. Its translation: CASSLMTGSGAEAFF. J is TRBJ1-1 and V is TRBV28; 7 nucleotides line up with TRBD1. The junction had 10 bases not matched to a gene; V was cut back by 3 bases and J by 6 bases. Germline lookup yields CDR1 MDHEN and CDR2 SYDVKM. The CDR3 contains 15 residues.